This passage covers 24 T cell receptor beta chains from one sample sequenced in a study of CD8+CD57+ T cells in acquired aplastic anemia. CDR3 and TCR beta VDJ profiling relied on a genomic DNA template. TCRdb fed the reads into MiXCR, producing one record per CDR3 protein. The data contain over 150,000 distinct CDR3 sequences, 50% to 55% of them seen just once; the ten biggest clones take up 15% to 20%. Sequencing used sorted CD4+, CD8+, or CD8+CD57+ T cells (not recorded which) from PBMCs. The source is a human donor in good health, serving as a control.

This chain links TRBV20-1 with TRBJ2-3, with D tentatively TRBD1 (5 bases). Trimming cost V 0 bases and J 1 base, with 8 bases left between them. CDR3 size: 14 residues. Germline CDR1 and CDR2: DFQATT and SNEGSKA (reference sequence). The CDR3 DNA follows: TGCAGTGCTAGAGATGTAGGGGGCACAGATACGCAGTATTTT. Translation: CSARDVGGTDTQYF.

The V and J genes are TRBV10-2 and TRBJ2-5; 13 nucleotides line up with TRBD2. The trim removed 6 bases at V and 2 bases at J, leaving 3 bases unmatched. The CDR3 is made up of 15 amino acids. Germline loops: CDR1 WSHSY, CDR2 SAAADI. CDR3 in amino acids: CASSALAGGQETQYF. CDR3 in DNA: TGCGCCAGCAGCGCACTAGCGGGGGGGCAAGAGACCCAGTACTTC.

Only a few counts were recorded for this clonotype. A much bigger clone sits one base away, suggesting this may be a read error. The J gene is TRBJ2-2, the V gene TRBV5-1; TRBD1 agrees at 10 bases. The CDR3 contains 17 residues. Germline V gene lookup returns CDR1 SGHRS and CDR2 YFSETQ. The DNA of the CDR3 is TGCGCCAACAGCTTTGGGGGACAGGGGACGGGCACCGGGGAGCTGTTTTTT. It is translated as CANSFGGQGTGTGELFF.

This clonotype was observed a single time. The chain has TRBV12-3 or TRBV12-4 and TRBJ2-7, with TRBD2 as a possible D gene (5 bases). Trimming took off 5 bases at V and 4 bases at J, with 12 bases between the two ends. This CDR3 contains 13 residues. The CDR3 here is CASSPDGVYEQYF. CDR3 sequence (DNA): TGTGCCAGCAGTCCCGACGGGGTTTACGAGCAGTACTTC.

The chain combines TRBV10-1 with TRBJ1-3; D not resolved. There are 16 residues in the CDR3. Trimming shortened V by 2 bases and J by 3 bases, and 14 bases separated the two germline ends. Germline V lookup: CDR1 WNHNN, CDR2 SYGVQD (reference sequence). The CDR3, as DNA: TGCGCCAGCAGTGAGAGGCAGCCAACAGATGGAAACACCATATATTTT. Translated: CASSERQPTDGNTIYF.

The chain couples TRBV25-1 to TRBJ2-1, with 7 bases matching TRBD1. J was trimmed by 2 bases and V by 0 bases; bases with no gene match: 7. Germline CDR1 MGHDK, CDR2 SYGVNS. The CDR3 is made up of 17 amino acids. The CDR3 loop is CASSEYGPGGAYNEQFF. In DNA form, the CDR3 reads TGTGCCAGCAGTGAATACGGCCCAGGGGGTGCCTACAATGAGCAGTTCTTC.

This clonotype occurred a few times. CDR3 protein: CASSDGTGRAYEQYF. CDR3 DNA: TGCGCCAGCAGTGATGGGACAGGTAGGGCCTACGAGCAGTACTTC. The chain couples TRBV10-1 to TRBJ2-7; 8 bases fit TRBD1. V shed 3 bases and J 2 bases; nucleotides not matched to a gene: 6. This CDR3 is built from 15 residues. CDR1 WNHNN and CDR2 SYGVQD come from the germline V gene (reference sequence).

This clonotype was seen ten or more times. V usage is TRBV12-3 or TRBV12-4 and J usage is TRBJ2-2; TRBD1 matches 11 bases. The CDR3 is 13 amino acids. The J segment lost 6 bases and the V segment lost 6 bases, leaving 0 bases of the junction unmatched. The CDR3 loop reads CASRGQGAGELFF. Here the CDR3 DNA reads TGTGCCAGCAGGGGACAGGGGGCCGGGGAGCTGTTTTTT.

V gene TRBV7-2 combines with J gene TRBJ2-5; a weak D match, TRBD1 (5 bases). CDR1 is SGHTA, CDR2 FQGNSA, per germline. CDR3 length: 14 residues. The V end was cut by 5 bases, the J end by 3 bases, with 13 bases between. Written as DNA, the CDR3 is TGTGCCAGCAGCCAAGAGTACAGGAAAGAGACCCAGTACTTC. Translated: CASSQEYRKETQYF.

Concerning this clonotype itself: One end of the junction varies from germline; a read error may be responsible. The rearrangement uses TRBV7-2 and TRBJ2-3; tentatively, D is TRBD2 (5 bases). The germline gives CDR1 SGHTA, CDR2 FQGNSA. CDR3 size: 15 residues. In nucleotides, the CDR3 is TGTGCCAGCAGATTAGGTGGCGGGCCCACAGATACGCAGTATTTT. Amino acids: CASRLGGGPTDTQYF.

J is TRBJ2-2 and V is TRBV6-5; 7 nucleotides match TRBD2. Looked up from germline, CDR1 is MNHEY and CDR2 is SVGAGI. The CDR3 contains 16 residues. Trimming cost V 5 bases and J 4 bases; bases outside gene matches: 10. This CDR3 reads CASSIASGISTGELFF. CDR3 sequence (DNA): TGTGCCAGCAGTATCGCTAGCGGCATCAGCACCGGGGAGCTGTTTTTT.

This clonotype was detected once. The V gene is TRBV5-1, the J gene TRBJ1-1; D gene ambiguous. Germline V gives CDR1 SGHRS, CDR2 YFSETQ. Trimming took off 6 bases at V and 4 bases at J, with 13 bases between the two ends. This CDR3 comprises 13 residues. CDR3 in amino acids: CASNGEGGTEAFF. The CDR3 nucleotides are TGCGCCAGCAATGGGGAAGGAGGCACTGAAGCTTTCTTT.

This clonotype was seen ten or more times. The rearrangement joins TRBV6-2 or TRBV6-3 to TRBJ2-7, with TRBD1 identical over 10 bases. The CDR3 consists of 14 residues. The V gene end was trimmed by 6 bases and the J gene end by 2 bases; junction bases not matched to a gene: 4. Germline loops: CDR1 MNHEY, CDR2 SVGEGT. The CDR3 spells CASRQGQGTYEQYF. CDR3 coding DNA: TGTGCCAGCAGGCAGGGACAGGGGACCTACGAGCAGTACTTC.

The genes are TRBV24-1 and TRBJ2-7, with TRBD1 identical over 10 bases. This CDR3 has 15 amino acids. Germline V lookup: CDR1 KGHDR, CDR2 SFDVKD. V shed 3 bases and J 5 bases; nucleotides not matched to a gene: 6. The CDR3 DNA reads as TGTGCCACCAGTGATAGGCGGGACAGGGGTAACGAGCAGTACTTC. Its protein is CATSDRRDRGNEQYF.

J is TRBJ1-6 and V is TRBV5-1; maybe TRBD1 (5 bases). This CDR3 region has 15 residues. CDR1 SGHRS and CDR2 YFSETQ come from the germline V gene. The V end was cut by 2 bases, the J end by 7 bases, with 13 bases between. The DNA of the CDR3 is TGCGCCAGCAGCTTCGGGACTAGCGCAAATTCACCCCTCCACTTT. As protein: CASSFGTSANSPLHF.

This clonotype was counted ten times or more. The J gene is TRBJ2-5, the V gene TRBV6-6; possible D gene TRBD2, 7 bases. V was cut by 5 bases and J by 3 bases, with 19 bases left in between. Per germline, CDR1 MNHNY and CDR2 SVGAGI (reference sequence). The CDR3 extends over 16 amino acids. The CDR3 here is CASSQMKGGREETQYF. In DNA, the CDR3 is TGTGCCAGCAGTCAGATGAAGGGGGGGCGAGAAGAGACCCAGTACTTC.

Ten or more counts support this clonotype. CDR3 region: CASSEGQRQETQYF. Written as DNA, the CDR3 is TGCGCCAGCAGCGAGGGACAGCGACAAGAGACCCAGTACTTC. This chain connects TRBV5-1 to TRBJ2-5, with 7 bases aligning to TRBD1. CDR1 SGHRS and CDR2 YFSETQ come from the germline V gene. After removal of 4 bases from V and 2 bases from J, the junction contained 5 bases not matched to a gene. The CDR3 is made up of 14 amino acids.

This clonotype was counted many times. The rearrangement uses TRBV15 and TRBJ2-7, with a possible D match to TRBD2 (5 bases). The CDR3 contains 12 residues. The V end lost 5 bases, the J end lost 3 bases, and 8 bases lay between the germline ends. Germline loops: CDR1 LNHNV, CDR2 YYDKDF (reference sequence). The CDR3 DNA reads as TGTGCCACCAGCGTGGACTTCTACGAGCAGTACTTC. It specifies CATSVDFYEQYF. Full variable domain (outside the CDR3, taken from reference TRBV15 and TRBJ2-7): DAMVIQNPRYQVTQFGKPVTLSCSQTLNHNVMYWYQQKSSQAPKLLFHYYDKDFNNEADTPDNFQSRRPNTSFCFLDIRSPGLGDTAMYLCATSVDFYEQYFGPGTRLTVT.

The genes are TRBV25-1 and TRBJ2-7; TRBD1 agrees at 8 bases. V was pared by 6 bases and J by 7 bases, with 11 bases of the junction left unmatched. This CDR3 has 14 residues. Germline CDR1 and CDR2: MGHDK and SYGVNS. The CDR3 reads CASSHGTGYTEQYF. The CDR3 region has the DNA TGTGCCAGCAGCCACGGGACAGGATACACTGAGCAGTACTTC.

The chain carries TRBV20-1 and TRBJ2-3; maybe TRBD2 (5 bases). The CDR3 has 16 residues. V was cut by 6 bases and J by 6 bases, with 25 bases left in between. Per germline, CDR1 DFQATT and CDR2 SNEGSKA (reference sequence). DNA of the CDR3: TGCAGTGCCCTTAACCCTCTAGCCCTCCCCACCGATACGCAGTATTTT. Translating gives CSALNPLALPTDTQYF.

The chain has TRBV19 and TRBJ1-1, with D possibly being TRBD1 (6 bases). The CDR3 consists of 15 residues. V was cut by 7 bases and J by 1 base, with 16 bases left in between. The germline CDR1 and CDR2 sequences are LNHDA and SQIVND (reference sequence). Here the CDR3 reads CASKQGSASNTEAFF. CDR3 DNA: TGTGCCAGTAAGCAGGGGAGCGCCTCGAACACTGAAGCTTTCTTT.

The chain employs TRBV7-2 and TRBJ2-1; TRBD2 might be the D (6 bases). In germline, CDR1 is SGHTA, CDR2 FQGNSA. V was cut by 7 bases and J by 10 bases, with 17 bases left in between. The CDR3 extends over 13 amino acids. The CDR3 loop is CASKLGTWTEQFF. CDR3 sequence (DNA): TGTGCCAGCAAACTAGGGACTTGGACCGAGCAGTTCTTC.

On this clonotype: Sequence at one end of the junction differs from germline and may be a read error. The rearrangement uses TRBV5-1 and TRBJ2-5, with 7 bases fitting TRBD2. Germline values: CDR1 SGHRS, CDR2 YFSETQ. The CDR3 extends over 14 amino acids. CDR3 region: CASSSLAYQETQYF. CDR3 coding DNA: TGTGCCAGCAGTTCACTAGCGTATCAAGAGACCCAGTACTTC.

The chain joins TRBV7-6 to TRBJ2-7; 9 bases match TRBD1. The CDR3 runs 15 residues. Losses at the gene ends were 1 base for V and 7 bases for J; bases not matched to a gene: 8. The V gene's germline CDR1 is SGHVS and CDR2 FNYEAQ. CDR3 bases: TGTGCCAGCAGCTTAGTACAGGGGGCGCTGGGGGAGCAGTACTTC. The encoded protein is CASSLVQGALGEQYF.